A single TCR beta chain is shown here with its context. It has no known antigen specificity. No per-base quality is available; no much larger clone lies one base away. This entry comes from a study of vaccination and CD4 T cells after COVID-19 (dated by TCRdb to between 2021 and 2024). Background for the entire study: Convalescent patients had a positive SARS-CoV-2 result on nasal swab PCR, and of these patients, 8 or 9 had mild disease and one had severe disease. Six males and four females were included in the convalescent cohort, with two Hispanic individuals, seven Caucasians, two Asians and one multiracial person represented. Each participant got two doses of either the Pfizer-BioNTech BNT162b2 vaccine (n=8) or the Moderna mRNA-1273 vaccine (n=2). Post-COVID blood samples from convalescent patients were collected a median of approximately 93 days after diagnosis, with a range of roughly 35 to 180 days. The time from the second vaccine dose to post-vaccine blood sampling had a median of approximately 72 days and ranged from about 12 to 241 days. For stimulating the cultures, overlapping spike peptide pools were used, derived from SARS-CoV-2 as well as from the common cold coronaviruses HCoV-NL63, HCoV-OC43 and HCoV-229E. As controls, cultures received a CEFX viral epitope pool (the positive control), an HIV-1 Nef peptide pool (the negative control), or no peptide at all. The spike-specific CD4+ TCR repertoire was compared before and after mRNA vaccination in over nine COVID-19 convalescent patients and a handful of infection-naive healthy vaccine recipients.

From its cysteine to its phenylalanine, the CDR3 spans 15 amino acids. Kept here is only the CDR3 DNA, which spans 45 bases and is read in frame from base 1. Per the germline V gene, SGHRS is the CDR1 and YFSETQ is the CDR2. V loses 5 bases, J loses 0 bases, and the germline ends lie 14 bases apart. This specimen's treatment or condition label, interpreted: approximately 11-day PBMC culture with coronavirus spike peptide pools or control peptides (ViraFEST assay). The ViraFEST assay, used in the study, expanded antigen-specific T cells with peptide pools and then identified the expanded clonotypes through TCR sequencing. The convalescent patients' positive SARS-CoV-2 PCR tests were from March to December 2020, which was before the Alpha, Beta and Delta variants emerged in the United States. Each well held 2.2 million or so PBMCs cultured with about 9.8 ug/ml peptide pools in IMDM containing 5% human AB serum and around 10 IU/ml IL-2. Half of the culture medium was replaced with fresh IL-2-containing medium on days 3 and 7. After 10 to 11 days of culture, CD4+ T cells were isolated by negative selection using the EasySep CD4+ T cell isolation kit. Ficoll-Paque Plus gradient centrifugation was used to isolate PBMCs from whole blood, and the isolated PBMCs were then either used fresh or cryopreserved at -140C. In general, triplicate wells were set up for every culture condition.

Points the paper makes about the study in general: Of the vaccine-specific clones found in convalescent patients, nearly all (304 of 307) were mono-reactive for SARS-CoV-2 spike instead of being cross-reactive with common cold coronaviruses. In convalescent patients, a median roughly 87% of post-vaccine SARS-CoV-2-reactive clones were detected only after vaccination, suggesting vaccine-specific priming. Although the median number of SARS-CoV-2-reactive clonotypes went up from roughly 20 after infection to 35 to 40 after vaccination, the increase was not significant. Relatively few convalescent patients were included in the study, and early timepoints after natural infection were not analyzed.

The library was produced with PCR. TCR sequencing of DNA from cultured CD4+ T cells used the Oncomine TCR Beta short-read assay at the Johns Hopkins FTIC core. Genomic DNA was extracted from the cultured CD4+ T cells with the QIAamp micro DNA kit. Oncomine TCR Beta libraries from cultured CD4+ T cells were pooled with unique dual indexes and sequenced on an Illumina iSeq 100. As for the authors' bioinformatics: Non-productive sequences were removed, and CDR3s not starting with C, not ending with F or W, or shorter than 7 amino acids were discarded. The MANAFEST web application identified antigen-specific clonotypes by comparing peptide-stimulated wells against reference wells and other culture wells. To be called positive, a clone needed an FDR below 0.05, an odds ratio above 5, and a productive frequency above 0.1% in at least two of three replicate wells. Clonotypes that were significantly expanded in both SARS-CoV-2 spike wells and at least one common cold coronavirus spike condition were defined as cross-reactive. CDR3 homology was assessed with Levenshtein distances (stringdist) and unrooted phylogenetic trees (ape) in R version 3.6.1. The public reads were quality trimmed at Q25 with fastp and then assembled into clones with MiXCR by TCRdb, keeping productive beta chains. Rows are combined by CDR3 protein, so each entry shows the most common genes and DNA. Clone size and V and J calls follow TCRdb, not the original study. In this sample the table shows 15,000 to 20,000 distinct CDR3 sequences, roughly 65% of which occur a single time. Approximately 16% of the sample goes to the ten largest clones.

The clonotype comes from a human donor who had recovered from COVID-19. The rearranged segments are TRBV5-1 and TRBJ1-2, with TRBD1 as a weak D call on 6 bases. The material sequenced was CD4+ T cells from blood, cultured in vitro. The CDR3 sequence is CASSYGGGSNYGYTF. The DNA sequence is TGCGCCAGCAGTTATGGAGGGGGTTCTAACTATGGCTACACCTTC.